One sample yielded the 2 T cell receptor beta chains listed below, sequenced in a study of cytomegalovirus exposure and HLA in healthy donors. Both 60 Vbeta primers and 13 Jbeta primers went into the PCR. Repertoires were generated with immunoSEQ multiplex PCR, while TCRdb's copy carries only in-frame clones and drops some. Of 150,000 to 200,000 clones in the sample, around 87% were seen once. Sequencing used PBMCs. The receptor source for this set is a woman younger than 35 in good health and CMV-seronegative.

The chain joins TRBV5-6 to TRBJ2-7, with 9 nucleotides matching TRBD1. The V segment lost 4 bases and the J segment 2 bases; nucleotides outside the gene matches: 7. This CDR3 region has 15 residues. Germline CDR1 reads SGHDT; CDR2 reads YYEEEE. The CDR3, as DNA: TGTGCCAGCAGCGGGGGGACAGGGAGTGCCTACGAGCAGTACTTC. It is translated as CASSGGTGSAYEQYF.

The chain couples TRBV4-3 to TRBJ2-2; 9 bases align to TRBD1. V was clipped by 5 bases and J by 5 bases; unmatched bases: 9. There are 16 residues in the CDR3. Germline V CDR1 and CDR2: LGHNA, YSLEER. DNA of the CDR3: TGCGCCAGCAGCTCCGACAGGGGGTTGCGGACCGGGGAGCTGTTTTTT. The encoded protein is CASSSDRGLRTGELFF.